These 25 T cell receptor beta chains came from one sample sequenced in a study of blood T cells in healthy people across ages. Next came a second PCR, run for about 6 to 12 cycles, which used a sample-barcoded 5' primer along with a J-beta primer mix. TCRdb processed the 5' RACE reads anew with MiXCR; each CDR3 protein has one entry. Of 1.5 million to 2 million distinct CDR3 sequences in the sample, approximately 40% were seen once. The sequenced sample consisted of blood. The receptors shown here come from a human donor in good health.

In this sample, this clonotype turned up a few times. The CDR3 DNA reads TGTGCCATCAGGGGACTGGCGCAAGAGACCCAGTACTTC. Translation gives CAIRGLAQETQYF. The chain carries TRBV10-3 and TRBJ2-5, with a tentative D call TRBD2 (6 bases). The CDR3 consists of 13 residues. The germline V gene encodes CDR1 ENHRY and CDR2 SYGVKD. Trimming cost V 6 bases and J 2 bases, with 10 bases left between them.

This clonotype appeared a few times. The J gene is TRBJ1-5, the V gene TRBV29-1, with D perhaps matching TRBD1 (6 bases). This CDR3 has 14 amino acids. Trimming took 6 bases from V and 2 from J, leaving 14 bases between them. The germline CDR1 and CDR2 sequences are SQVTM and ANQGSEA. CDR3 sequence (DNA): TGCAGCGTGGAGGGGGGATCGGGCAATCAGCCCCAGCATTTT. Amino acids: CSVEGGSGNQPQHF.

There are a few counts of this clonotype. CDR3 bases: TGTGCCAGCAGCCGGACTAGCGGGGGGGCAGAAGAGCAGTACTTC. Translating it yields CASSRTSGGAEEQYF. V usage is TRBV7-2 and J usage is TRBJ2-7; TRBD2 matches at 15 bases. Germline V gene lookup returns CDR1 SGHTA and CDR2 FQGNSA. Unmatched junction bases numbered 6, after V lost 5 bases and J lost 7 bases. CDR3 size: 15 residues.

There are a few counts of this clonotype. The chain couples TRBV14 to TRBJ2-1, with unresolved D. Deletions cut 8 bases from V and 3 bases from J, with 8 bases between. CDR1 SGHDN and CDR2 FVKESK come from the germline V gene. The CDR3 consists of 12 residues. The CDR3 DNA follows: TGTGCCAGCGAGGACGGCTACAATGAGCAGTTCTTC. This translates into CASEDGYNEQFF.

As regards this clonotype: Germline is not matched at one junction end, which may reflect a read error. The chain recombines TRBV4-2 with TRBJ2-7; D might be TRBD1 (5 bases). The CDR3 consists of 12 residues. Germline V gene data show CDR1 as LGHNA and CDR2 as YNFKEQ. CDR3 sequence: CACSQGAYEQYF. The CDR3 nucleotides read TGTGCCTGCAGCCAAGGGGCGTACGAGCAGTACTTC.

Details on this clonotype: Germline and junction disagree at one end, which may indicate a read error. The chain recombines TRBV6-6 with TRBJ1-1, with TRBD1 identical over 7 bases. Per germline, CDR1 MNHNY and CDR2 SVGAGI (reference sequence). The CDR3 sequence is 14 residues long. The CDR3 here is CASTSGGYNTGAFF. The CDR3 DNA reads as TGTGCCAGCACCTCAGGGGGTTACAACACTGGAGCTTTCTTT.

This chain links TRBV7-2 with TRBJ2-1, with D possibly matching TRBD2 (7 bases). Germline V lookup: CDR1 SGHTA, CDR2 FQGNSA. This CDR3 has 13 residues. V was pared by 9 bases and J by 9 bases, with 18 bases between. This CDR3 reads CASGGAVSGEQFF. The CDR3 bases are TGTGCCAGTGGGGGGGCGGTATCCGGTGAGCAGTTCTTC.

This clonotype was seen a handful of times. This chain connects TRBV29-1 to TRBJ2-5; tentatively, D is TRBD2 (6 bases). Germline assignment: CDR1 SQVTM and CDR2 ANQGSEA. Between the trimmed V and J ends, which lost 6 bases and 1 base, there was a span of 15 bases. The CDR3 contains 14 residues. The CDR3 nucleotides are TGCAGCGTCGCACTTCGACTAGTCCAAGAGACCCAGTACTTC. Residues: CSVALRLVQETQYF.

The chain combines TRBV28 with TRBJ2-6, with D possibly TRBD2 on 5 matching bases. There are 16 residues in the CDR3. Germline V gene data show CDR1 as MDHEN and CDR2 as SYDVKM. V gave up 1 base and J gave up 2 bases, with 9 bases separating them. In DNA, the CDR3 is TGTGCCAGCAGTTTATACGAGGGTACTGGGGCCAACGTCCTGACTTTC. This translates into CASSLYEGTGANVLTF.

This sequence joins TRBV4-1 and TRBJ2-4; D may be TRBD1 or TRBD2 (5 bases each). The J call may be faulty, since TRBJ2-7 better matches the DNA end. In germline, CDR1 is MGHRA, CDR2 YSYEKL. The CDR3 loop spans 13 amino acids. The CDR3 loop is CASSNRDPHEQYF. CDR3 coding DNA: TGCGCCAGCAGCAACCGGGACCCCCACGAGCAGTACTTC.

This chain joins TRBV7-2 and TRBJ2-1, with D possibly called TRBD1 or TRBD2 (5 bases each). The CDR3 consists of 15 residues. V was trimmed by 5 bases and J by 6 bases, leaving 17 bases between them. In germline, CDR1 is SGHTA, CDR2 FQGNSA. The CDR3 DNA reads TGTGCCAGCAGCCGACTCGGGGCTACCGGCAATGAGCAGTTCTTC. It codes for CASSRLGATGNEQFF.

The rearrangement links TRBV7-2 to TRBJ2-7; TRBD1 aligns across 9 bases. CDR3 size: 15 residues. CDR1 and CDR2 from the germline V gene are SGHTA and FQGNSA. V was clipped by 6 bases and J by 1 base; unmatched bases: 7. In nucleotides, the CDR3 is TGTGCCAGCAGGCCTCCGGGACAGGGTTCCTACGAGCAGTACTTC. Translated, it gives CASRPPGQGSYEQYF. Using reference TRBV7-2 and TRBJ2-7 for the parts outside the CDR3, the full variable domain is GAGVSQSPSNKVTEKGKDVELRCDPISGHTALYWYRQSLGQGLEFLIYFQGNSAPDKSGLPSDRFSAERTGGSVSTLTIQRTQQEDSAVYLCASRPPGQGSYEQYFGPGTRLTVT.

This chain uses TRBV29-1 with TRBJ2-1, with TRBD2 matching 7 bases. CDR1 and CDR2 from the germline V gene are SQVTM and ANQGSEA. The CDR3 totals 13 residues. Germline trimming cut 5 bases from V and 4 bases from J; bases unmatched to any gene: 5. The CDR3 spells CSVRGVLYNEQFF. Here the CDR3 DNA reads TGCAGCGTTCGGGGGGTTTTATACAATGAGCAGTTCTTC.

Here the CDR3 DNA reads TGTGCCATATCGAAAGGATTAGCGGGGGGCCGGGAGACCCAGTACTTC. This codes for CAISKGLAGGRETQYF. The gene calls are TRBV10-3 and TRBJ2-5; 10 positions match TRBD2. The length of the CDR3 is 16 residues. V was clipped by 9 bases and J by 5 bases; unmatched bases: 15. CDR1 is ENHRY, CDR2 SYGVKD, per germline.

V gene TRBV12-3 or TRBV12-4 combines with J gene TRBJ2-7; 10 bases line up with TRBD2. Germline trimming cut 1 base from V and 5 bases from J; bases unmatched to any gene: 5. This CDR3 has 15 residues. CDR3 sequence: CASSLEAGGLDEQYF. The CDR3, as DNA: TGTGCCAGCAGTTTAGAAGCGGGGGGGCTTGACGAGCAGTACTTC.

The chain carries TRBV20-1 and TRBJ2-1; possible D gene TRBD2, 6 bases. The CDR3 totals 16 residues. V was trimmed by 0 bases and J by 5 bases, leaving 17 bases between them. Germline assignment: CDR1 DFQATT and CDR2 SNEGSKA (reference sequence). The CDR3 is CSARDRRRVMDNEQFF. The CDR3 region has the DNA TGCAGTGCTAGAGATCGTAGGAGGGTGATGGACAATGAGCAGTTCTTC.

CDR3 DNA: TGTGCCAGCAGCTGGGACCAACGGGGCTATGGCTACACCTTC. Protein product: CASSWDQRGYGYTF. V is TRBV12-3 or TRBV12-4 and J is TRBJ1-2, with TRBD1 as a possible D gene (5 bases). This CDR3 is built from 14 residues. V was cut by 6 bases and J by 4 bases, with 15 bases left in between.

This rearrangement joins TRBV7-7 to TRBJ2-3; 8 bases fit TRBD1. The V and J ends lost 5 bases and 6 bases, in that order; junction bases with no gene match: 10. Germline CDR1 SSHAT, CDR2 FNYEAQ (reference sequence). CDR3 length: 15 amino acids. CDR3 sequence: CASSATTGGRDTQYF. The DNA for the CDR3 is TGTGCCAGCAGCGCCACCACAGGGGGGCGGGATACGCAGTATTTT.

This chain links TRBV4-1 with TRBJ2-1, with no clear D. Germline assignment: CDR1 MGHRA and CDR2 YSYEKL. Trimming left V 3 bases short and J 4 bases short, with 13 bases between. This CDR3 is built from 15 residues. The CDR3 is CASSHDSRGYNEQFF. DNA for the CDR3: TGCGCCAGCAGCCACGACTCACGTGGGTACAATGAGCAGTTCTTC.

The count of this clonotype is one. This rearrangement joins TRBV20-1 to TRBJ2-3; TRBD2 aligns across 10 bases. V lost 1 base, J lost 6 bases, and 7 bases stayed unmatched. Germline values: CDR1 DFQATT, CDR2 SNEGSKA (reference sequence). CDR3 length: 15 residues. The CDR3 protein is CSARVGAGGPDTQYF. The DNA for the CDR3 is TGCAGTGCTAGAGTGGGAGCGGGGGGGCCGGATACGCAGTATTTT.

The sample holds a few counts of this clonotype. V usage is TRBV20-1 and J usage is TRBJ2-7, with D unclear. V dropped 0 bases and J dropped 2 bases, with 8 bases sitting between them. CDR1 is DFQATT and CDR2 is SNEGSKA in the germline V gene (reference sequence). The CDR3 totals 13 residues. CDR3 sequence: CSARDRYPYEQYF. The CDR3 nucleotides are TGCAGTGCTAGAGATCGGTATCCCTACGAGCAGTACTTC.

This clonotype was detected ten times or more. The V and J genes are TRBV12-3 or TRBV12-4 and TRBJ1-2; D is unresolved. Trimming left V 1 base short and J 8 bases short, with 8 bases between. The CDR3 spans 12 residues. CDR3 in amino acids: CASSLGTWGYTF. DNA for the CDR3: TGTGCCAGCAGTTTAGGGACTTGGGGCTACACCTTC.

This clonotype occurred a few times. This chain uses TRBV10-3 with TRBJ2-7; no reliable D call. Germline assignment: CDR1 ENHRY and CDR2 SYGVKD. Deletions cut 10 bases from V and 4 bases from J, with 14 bases between. CDR3 size: 12 residues. The CDR3 DNA follows: TGTGCCACCAAAGCCCCTGGTTACGAGCAGTACTTC. It translates to CATKAPGYEQYF.

J is TRBJ2-5 and V is TRBV5-1; the D is unclear. Germline-derived CDR1 and CDR2 are SGHRS and YFSETQ. V lost 6 bases and J 1 base, leaving 13 bases between the germline ends. The CDR3 contains 14 residues. The CDR3 here is CASKLNTFQETQYF. The CDR3 bases are TGCGCCAGCAAACTAAATACCTTCCAAGAGACCCAGTACTTC.

This clonotype was seen a handful of times. This chain links TRBV9 with TRBJ2-3; D is possibly TRBD2 (7 bases). Per germline, CDR1 SGDLS and CDR2 YYNGEE. CDR3 length equals 16 residues. Trimming pared 4 bases from V and 2 bases from J, leaving 17 bases between. CDR3 coding DNA: TGTGCCAGCAGCTCCCCCGGGGGGCTACCCACAGATACGCAGTATTTT. Protein: CASSSPGGLPTDTQYF.